The 20 T cell receptor beta chains presented below share a single source sample, sequenced in a study of cytomegalovirus exposure and HLA in healthy donors. The study ran its PCR with 60 Vbeta and 13 Jbeta primers. Clones were read by immunoSEQ multiplex PCR, and TCRdb kept only the in-frame ones, dropping some. Here the sample spans 120,000 or so clones, more than 80% being singletons. The sample taken for sequencing was PBMCs. These receptors originate from a man aged 40-50 years in good health and CMV-seronegative.

The chain couples TRBV10-3 to TRBJ1-2; no clear D gene. Germline V gene data show CDR1 as ENHRY and CDR2 as SYGVKD. With 3 bases removed from V and 5 bases from J, the gap between germline ends came to 13 bases. The CDR3 runs 14 residues. In nucleotides, the CDR3 is TGTGCCATCAGTGAAGGAGGCAGCCTATATGGCTACACCTTC. This sequence encodes CAISEGGSLYGYTF.

CDR3 sequence reads: CASSFEAGGRKTQYF. DNA of the CDR3: TGTGCCAGCAGCTTCGAAGCGGGGGGTCGGAAGACCCAGTACTTC. The chain links TRBV7-2 to TRBJ2-5, with TRBD2 matching 9 bases. The ends lost 3 bases at V and 6 bases at J; junction bases unmatched: 8. Per germline, CDR1 SGHTA and CDR2 FQGNSA. The CDR3 is 15 residues long.

V is TRBV7-2 and J is TRBJ2-1, with unresolved D. V lost 5 bases and J 12 bases, leaving 17 bases between the germline ends. The CDR3 contains 13 residues. Germline values: CDR1 SGHTA, CDR2 FQGNSA. The CDR3 here is CASSVDTLGGQFF. The DNA for the CDR3 is TGTGCCAGCAGCGTTGATACCCTCGGCGGGCAGTTCTTC.

The chain is built from TRBV5-1 and TRBJ1-1, with D possibly TRBD1 on 6 matching bases. Germline V CDR1 and CDR2: SGHRS, YFSETQ. This CDR3 contains 20 residues. V was shortened by 2 bases and J by 0 bases, with 26 bases between the two germline ends. CDR3 in amino acids: CASSLGFRVDPGHLNTEAFF. The CDR3 bases are TGCGCCAGCAGCTTAGGGTTTCGGGTGGACCCGGGACACCTGAACACTGAAGCTTTCTTT.

The V call is TRBV7-6, the J call TRBJ1-2; TRBD1 is a possible D gene (6 bases). Germline assignment: CDR1 SGHVS and CDR2 FNYEAQ. The V gene lost 5 bases and the J gene lost 0 bases, with 13 bases spanning the gap. The CDR3 runs to 15 residues. The CDR3 DNA reads TGTGCCAGCAGCCAAGAAGGACAGTCTAACTATGGCTACACCTTC. Translated: CASSQEGQSNYGYTF.

CDR3 in amino acids: CASSLRGGQPQHF. In DNA, the CDR3 is TGTGCCAGCAGTCTCAGGGGTGGTCAGCCCCAGCATTTT. This rearrangement joins TRBV7-9 to TRBJ1-5, with D possibly being TRBD1 (6 bases). CDR3 length equals 13 residues. V was trimmed by 6 bases and J by 6 bases, leaving 12 bases between them. The germline CDR1 and CDR2 sequences are SEHNR and FQNEAQ (reference sequence).

This clone was observed a few times. The genes are TRBV6-6 and TRBJ1-2; tentatively, D is TRBD1 (5 bases). Germline V CDR1 and CDR2: MNHNY, SVGAGI (reference sequence). The CDR3 contains 13 residues. Trimming removed 2 bases at V and 6 bases at J, with 10 bases between. The CDR3 protein is CASSYGGIHGYTF. Here the CDR3 DNA reads TGTGCCAGCAGTTACGGGGGGATCCATGGCTACACCTTC.

The chain links TRBV5-6 to TRBJ2-7; 11 bases line up with TRBD2. The germline V gene has CDR1 SGHDT and CDR2 YYEEEE. The CDR3 spans 19 residues. Trimming took 5 bases from V and 7 from J; bases not matched to a gene: 23. The CDR3 spells CASRGPGTSGLMSEGEQYF. The CDR3 DNA sequence: TGTGCCAGCAGAGGGCCCGGGACTAGCGGACTAATGTCTGAAGGAGAGCAGTACTTC.

This clone was recorded a few times. The V call is TRBV5-1, the J call TRBJ1-1, with D possibly matching TRBD1 (6 bases). The CDR3 is 15 residues long. V lost 0 bases to trimming and J lost 1 base, with 10 bases between them. Germline loops: CDR1 SGHRS, CDR2 YFSETQ. The CDR3 here is CASSLGGTTNTEAFF. The DNA of the CDR3 is TGCGCCAGCAGCTTGGGAGGGACAACGAACACTGAAGCTTTCTTT.

The chain combines TRBV10-3 with TRBJ1-6; no firm D call. The CDR3 is made up of 15 amino acids. Germline V gene data show CDR1 as ENHRY and CDR2 as SYGVKD. Trimming shortened V by 5 bases and J by 9 bases, and 17 bases separated the two germline ends. The CDR3 reads CAISYDPTAPSPLHF. In nucleotides, the CDR3 is TGTGCCATCAGTTACGACCCAACAGCTCCTTCACCCCTCCACTTT.

The J gene is TRBJ1-1, the V gene TRBV18, with D uncertain. The CDR3 runs 14 residues. The germline CDR1 and CDR2 sequences are KGHSH and LQKENI. V was shortened by 6 bases and J by 5 bases, with 16 bases between the two germline ends. In nucleotides, the CDR3 is TGTGCCAGCTCCCCCGGGCAAGGAGGGACTGAAGCTTTCTTT. Translation: CASSPGQGGTEAFF.

This chain connects TRBV5-4 to TRBJ2-4, with a possible D match to TRBD2 (5 bases). CDR3 length: 13 residues. Trimming took off 4 bases at V and 9 bases at J, with 14 bases between the two ends. CDR1 and CDR2 from the germline V gene are SGHNT and YYREEE (reference sequence). The CDR3 protein is CASSLSRARIQYF. CDR3 DNA sequence: TGTGCCAGCAGCCTATCGAGGGCGCGCATTCAGTACTTC.

The chain combines TRBV2 with TRBJ2-1, with 8 bases identical to TRBD2. CDR3 length: 14 amino acids. Trimming removed 7 bases from V and 9 bases from J; junction bases left unmatched: 11. From germline, CDR1 is SNHLY and CDR2 FYNNEI. CDR3 coding DNA: TGTGCCAGCAATGCGGGACTAGGTTCCGGTGAGCAGTTCTTC. This gives the protein CASNAGLGSGEQFF.

The chain employs TRBV7-9 and TRBJ1-5; a weak D match, TRBD1 (6 bases). V gave up 6 bases and J gave up 4 bases, with 13 bases separating them. Germline lookup yields CDR1 SEHNR and CDR2 FQNEAQ (reference sequence). This CDR3 is 14 amino acids long. Here the CDR3 reads CASSTGGPNQPQHF. Written as DNA, the CDR3 is TGTGCCAGCAGTACGGGGGGGCCAAATCAGCCCCAGCATTTT.

For the CDR3, the DNA is TGTGCCTGGAGTTTTGGCCCCGGGGAGCTGTTTTTT. Protein: CAWSFGPGELFF. The chain combines TRBV30 with TRBJ2-2; D is unresolved. The CDR3 has 12 residues. The V gene lost 2 bases and the J gene lost 6 bases, with 7 bases spanning the gap. Looked up from germline, CDR1 is GTSNPN and CDR2 is SVGIG (reference sequence).

The genes are TRBV7-6 and TRBJ1-1; D is unresolved. Trimming cost V 3 bases and J 5 bases, with 10 bases left between them. The germline V gene encodes CDR1 SGHVS and CDR2 FNYEAQ. CDR3 size: 13 residues. Here the CDR3 reads CASSFRHGTEAFF. CDR3 DNA sequence: TGTGCCAGCAGCTTTAGACACGGTACTGAAGCTTTCTTT.

The chain has TRBV4-1 and TRBJ1-2, with a tentative D call TRBD1 (5 bases). V gave up 4 bases and J gave up 3 bases, with 15 bases separating them. The CDR3 totals 15 residues. Looked up from germline, CDR1 is MGHRA and CDR2 is YSYEKL. CDR3 in amino acids: CASSPAWGFDYGYTF. DNA of the CDR3: TGCGCCAGCAGCCCAGCATGGGGCTTCGACTATGGCTACACCTTC.

The chain links TRBV4-3 to TRBJ2-2; TRBD2 might be the D (6 bases). V was cut by 0 bases and J by 4 bases, with 18 bases left in between. The CDR3 is 18 amino acids. CDR1 LGHNA and CDR2 YSLEER come from the germline V gene. The CDR3: CASSQEPVGPGGTGELFF. In DNA, the CDR3 is TGCGCCAGCAGCCAAGAACCCGTAGGGCCCGGGGGCACCGGGGAGCTGTTTTTT.

The chain joins TRBV30 to TRBJ1-2; D gene uncertain. The CDR3 is 11 amino acids. V lost 0 bases and J lost 8, with 7 bases in between. The germline CDR1 and CDR2 sequences are GTSNPN and SVGIG (reference sequence). As DNA, the CDR3 is TGTGCCTGGAGTGTATTTCGGGGCTACACCTTC. It codes for CAWSVFRGYTF.

V usage is TRBV28 and J usage is TRBJ2-3; TRBD2 agrees at 8 bases. Germline V gene data show CDR1 as MDHEN and CDR2 as SYDVKM. The CDR3 runs 16 residues. V trimming: 3 bases; J trimming: 2 bases; junction bases outside the gene matches: 7. CDR3 region: CASSFQSGSATDTQYF. The DNA for the CDR3 is TGTGCCAGCAGTTTTCAGAGCGGGAGTGCCACAGATACGCAGTATTTT.